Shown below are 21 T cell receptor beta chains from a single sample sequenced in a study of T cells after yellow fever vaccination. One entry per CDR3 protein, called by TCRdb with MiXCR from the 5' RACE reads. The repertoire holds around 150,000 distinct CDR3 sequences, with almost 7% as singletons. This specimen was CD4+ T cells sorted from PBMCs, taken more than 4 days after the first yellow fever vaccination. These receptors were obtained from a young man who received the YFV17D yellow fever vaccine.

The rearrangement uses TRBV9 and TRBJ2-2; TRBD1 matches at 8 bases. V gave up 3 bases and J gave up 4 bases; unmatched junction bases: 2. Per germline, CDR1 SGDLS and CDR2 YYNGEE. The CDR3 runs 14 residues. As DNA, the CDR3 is TGTGCCAGCAGCGAGACAGGGGTCACCGGGGAGCTGTTTTTT. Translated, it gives CASSETGVTGELFF.

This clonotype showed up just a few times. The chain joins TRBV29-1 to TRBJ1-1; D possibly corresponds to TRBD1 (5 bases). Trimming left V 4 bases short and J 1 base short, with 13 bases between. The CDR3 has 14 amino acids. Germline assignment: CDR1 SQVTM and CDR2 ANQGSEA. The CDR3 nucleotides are TGCAGCGTTGTAGGGGTTAAGGGGAACACTGAAGCTTTCTTT. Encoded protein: CSVVGVKGNTEAFF.

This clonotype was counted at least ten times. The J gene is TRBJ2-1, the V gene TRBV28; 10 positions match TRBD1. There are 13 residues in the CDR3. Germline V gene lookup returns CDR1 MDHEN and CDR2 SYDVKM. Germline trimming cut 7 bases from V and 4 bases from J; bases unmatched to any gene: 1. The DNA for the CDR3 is TGTGCCAGCACGGACAGGGGGTACAATGAGCAGTTCTTC. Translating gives CASTDRGYNEQFF.

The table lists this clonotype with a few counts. CDR3 nucleotides: TGTGCCAGCAGCCTACAGGGGGCGAGTGAAAAACTGTTTTTT. This translates into CASSLQGASEKLFF. The rearrangement joins TRBV5-4 to TRBJ1-4; 9 nucleotides line up with TRBD1. The V gene end was trimmed by 4 bases and the J gene end by 7 bases; junction bases not matched to a gene: 5. The CDR3 has 14 amino acids. Germline assignment: CDR1 SGHNT and CDR2 YYREEE (reference sequence).

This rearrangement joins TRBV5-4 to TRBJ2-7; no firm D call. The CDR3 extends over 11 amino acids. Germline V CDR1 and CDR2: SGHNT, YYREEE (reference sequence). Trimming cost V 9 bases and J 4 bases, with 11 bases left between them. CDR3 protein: CATPVVYEQYV. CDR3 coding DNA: TGTGCCACCCCAGTTGTGTACGAGCAGTACGTC.

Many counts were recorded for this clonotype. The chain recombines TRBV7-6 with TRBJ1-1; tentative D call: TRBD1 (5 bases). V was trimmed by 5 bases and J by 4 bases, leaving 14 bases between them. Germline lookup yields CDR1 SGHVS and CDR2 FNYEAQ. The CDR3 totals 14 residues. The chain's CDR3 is CASSQVGGGTEAFF. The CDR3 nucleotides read TGTGCCAGCAGCCAAGTCGGGGGGGGCACTGAAGCTTTCTTT.

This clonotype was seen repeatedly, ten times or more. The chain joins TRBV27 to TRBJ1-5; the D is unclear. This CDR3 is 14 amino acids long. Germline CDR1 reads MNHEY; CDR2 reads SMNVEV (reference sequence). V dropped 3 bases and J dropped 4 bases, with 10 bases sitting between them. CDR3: CASSLGGTNQPQHF. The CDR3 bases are TGTGCCAGCAGTTTGGGCGGAACAAATCAGCCCCAGCATTTT.

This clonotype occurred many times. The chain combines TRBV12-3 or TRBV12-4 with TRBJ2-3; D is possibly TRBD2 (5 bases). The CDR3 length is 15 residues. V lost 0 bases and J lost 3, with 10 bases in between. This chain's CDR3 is CASSLALASTDTQYF. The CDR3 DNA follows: TGTGCCAGCAGTTTAGCGCTAGCATCGACAGATACGCAGTATTTT.

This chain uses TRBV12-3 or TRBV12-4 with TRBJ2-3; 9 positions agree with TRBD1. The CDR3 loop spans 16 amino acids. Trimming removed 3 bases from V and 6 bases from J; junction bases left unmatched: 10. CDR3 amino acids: CASSFGFGGQGDTQYF. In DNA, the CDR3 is TGTGCCAGCAGTTTTGGGTTTGGAGGACAGGGGGATACGCAGTATTTT.

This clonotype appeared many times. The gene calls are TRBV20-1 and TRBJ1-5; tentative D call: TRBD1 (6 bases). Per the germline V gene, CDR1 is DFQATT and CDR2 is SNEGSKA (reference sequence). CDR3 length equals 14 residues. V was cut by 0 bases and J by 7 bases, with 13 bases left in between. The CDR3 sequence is CSARDPQGNQPQHF. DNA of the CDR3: TGCAGTGCTAGAGATCCCCAGGGGAACCAGCCCCAGCATTTT.

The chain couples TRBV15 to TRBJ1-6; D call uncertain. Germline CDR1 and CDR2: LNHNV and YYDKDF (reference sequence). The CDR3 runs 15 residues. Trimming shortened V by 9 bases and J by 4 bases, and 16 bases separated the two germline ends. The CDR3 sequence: CATTSAREYNSPLHF. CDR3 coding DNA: TGTGCCACTACCAGCGCGCGGGAGTATAATTCACCCCTCCACTTT.

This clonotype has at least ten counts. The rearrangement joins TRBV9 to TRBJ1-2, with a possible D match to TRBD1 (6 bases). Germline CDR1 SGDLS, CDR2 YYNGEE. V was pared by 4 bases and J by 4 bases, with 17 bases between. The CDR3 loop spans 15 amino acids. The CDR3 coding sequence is TGTGCCAGCAGCTCCCTCGAGAGGGGGAGCTATGGCTACACCTTC. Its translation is CASSSLERGSYGYTF.

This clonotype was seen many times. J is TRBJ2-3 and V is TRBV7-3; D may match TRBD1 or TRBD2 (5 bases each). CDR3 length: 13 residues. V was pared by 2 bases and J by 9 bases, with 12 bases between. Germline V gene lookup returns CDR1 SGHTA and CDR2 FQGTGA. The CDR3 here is CASSLYRDGTQYF. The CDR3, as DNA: TGTGCCAGCAGCTTATACCGGGACGGAACGCAGTATTTT.

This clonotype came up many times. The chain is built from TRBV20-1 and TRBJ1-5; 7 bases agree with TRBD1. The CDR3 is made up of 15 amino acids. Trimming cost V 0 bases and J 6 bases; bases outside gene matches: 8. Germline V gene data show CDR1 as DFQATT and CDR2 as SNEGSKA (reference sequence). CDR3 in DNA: TGCAGTGCTAGAGATCGTGTCAGGGGGAGTCAGCCCCAGCATTTT. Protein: CSARDRVRGSQPQHF.

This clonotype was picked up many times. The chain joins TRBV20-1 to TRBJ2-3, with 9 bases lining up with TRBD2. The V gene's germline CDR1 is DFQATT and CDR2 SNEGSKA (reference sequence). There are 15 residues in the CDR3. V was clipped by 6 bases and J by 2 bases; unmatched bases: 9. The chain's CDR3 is CSAPGSGGITDTQYF. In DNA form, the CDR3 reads TGCAGTGCCCCCGGGAGCGGGGGGATCACAGATACGCAGTATTTT.

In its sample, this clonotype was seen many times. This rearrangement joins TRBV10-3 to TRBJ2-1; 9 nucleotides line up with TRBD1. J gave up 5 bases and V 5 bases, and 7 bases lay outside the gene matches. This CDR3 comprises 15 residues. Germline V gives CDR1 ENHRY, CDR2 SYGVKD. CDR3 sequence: CAISTGTGNNNEQFF. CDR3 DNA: TGTGCCATCAGTACCGGGACAGGGAATAACAATGAGCAGTTCTTC.

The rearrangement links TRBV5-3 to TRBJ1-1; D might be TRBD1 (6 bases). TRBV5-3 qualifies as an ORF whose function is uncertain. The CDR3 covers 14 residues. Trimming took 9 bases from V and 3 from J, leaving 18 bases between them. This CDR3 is CAISRGGPDTEAFF. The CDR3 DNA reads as TGTGCCATCAGCCGCGGGGGGCCGGACACTGAAGCTTTCTTT.

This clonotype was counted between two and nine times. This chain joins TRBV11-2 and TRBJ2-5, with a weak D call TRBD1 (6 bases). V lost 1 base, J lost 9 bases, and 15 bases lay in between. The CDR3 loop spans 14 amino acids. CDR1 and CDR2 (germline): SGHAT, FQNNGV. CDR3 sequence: CASSLGGGTSAQYF. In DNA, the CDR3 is TGTGCCAGCAGCTTAGGTGGGGGCACCAGTGCCCAGTACTTC.

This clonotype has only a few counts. CDR3 in DNA: TGCGCCAGCAGCCAAGGGAGGGCGAGCACAACTAATGAAAAACTGTTTTTT. It yields the protein CASSQGRASTTNEKLFF. This chain links TRBV4-3 with TRBJ1-4; D remains ambiguous. Trimming removed 1 base at V and 0 bases at J, with 12 bases between. The CDR3 covers 17 residues. The germline V gene has CDR1 LGHNA and CDR2 YSLEER.

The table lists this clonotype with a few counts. In DNA form, the CDR3 reads TGTGCCAGTAGTCTTAGCGGGGAAGGAGGCGAGCAGTACTTC. This codes for CASSLSGEGGEQYF. V usage is TRBV19 and J usage is TRBJ2-7; 8 bases line up with TRBD2. The V segment lost 5 bases and the J segment 6 bases; nucleotides outside the gene matches: 9. The CDR3 runs 14 residues. The germline CDR1 and CDR2 sequences are LNHDA and SQIVND (reference sequence).

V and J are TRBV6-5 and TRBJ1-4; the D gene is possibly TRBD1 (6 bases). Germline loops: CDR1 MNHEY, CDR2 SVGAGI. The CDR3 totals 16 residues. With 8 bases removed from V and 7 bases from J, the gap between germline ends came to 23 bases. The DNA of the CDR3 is TGTGCCAGCCGCAGGGGTAGCCTCGAGGGTAGTGAAAAACTGTTTTTT. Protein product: CASRRGSLEGSEKLFF.